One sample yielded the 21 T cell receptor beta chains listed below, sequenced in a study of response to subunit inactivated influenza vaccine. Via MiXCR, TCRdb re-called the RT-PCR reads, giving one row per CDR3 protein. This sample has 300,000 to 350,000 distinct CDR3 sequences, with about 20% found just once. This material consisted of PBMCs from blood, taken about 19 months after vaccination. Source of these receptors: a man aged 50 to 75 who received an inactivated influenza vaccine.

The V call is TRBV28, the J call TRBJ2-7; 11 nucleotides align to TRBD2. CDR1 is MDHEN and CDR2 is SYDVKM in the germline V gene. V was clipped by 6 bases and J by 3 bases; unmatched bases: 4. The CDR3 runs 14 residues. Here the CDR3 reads CASRTTSGDYEQYF. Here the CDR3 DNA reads TGTGCCAGCAGAACGACTAGCGGGGACTACGAGCAGTACTTC.

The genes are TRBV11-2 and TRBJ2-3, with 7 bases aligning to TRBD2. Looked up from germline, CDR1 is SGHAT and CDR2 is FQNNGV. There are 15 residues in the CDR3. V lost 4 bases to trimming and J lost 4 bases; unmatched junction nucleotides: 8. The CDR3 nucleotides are TGTGCCAGCAGCTCCTTTGGGGGGGAGGCAGATACGCAGTATTTT. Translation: CASSSFGGEADTQYF.

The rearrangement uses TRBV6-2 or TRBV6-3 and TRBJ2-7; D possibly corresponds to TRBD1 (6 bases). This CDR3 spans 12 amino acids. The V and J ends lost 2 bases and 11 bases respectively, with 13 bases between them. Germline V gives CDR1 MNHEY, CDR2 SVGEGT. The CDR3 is CASSYLQGEKYF. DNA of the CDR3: TGTGCCAGCAGTTACCTACAGGGTGAGAAGTACTTC.

CDR3 region: CASSLDLYSSTDTQYF. Here the CDR3 DNA reads TGCGCCAGCAGCCTGGACTTGTACTCTAGCACAGATACGCAGTATTTT. The chain is built from TRBV5-1 and TRBJ2-3, with D possibly being TRBD2 (5 bases). There are 16 residues in the CDR3. Germline assignment: CDR1 SGHRS and CDR2 YFSETQ. V gave up 4 bases and J gave up 0 bases, with 15 bases separating them.

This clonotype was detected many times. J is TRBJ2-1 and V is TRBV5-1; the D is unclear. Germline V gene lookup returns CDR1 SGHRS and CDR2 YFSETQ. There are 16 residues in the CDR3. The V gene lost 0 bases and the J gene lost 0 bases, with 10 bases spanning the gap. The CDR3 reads CASSLEAASSYNEQFF. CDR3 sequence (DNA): TGCGCCAGCAGCTTGGAGGCTGCCAGCTCCTACAATGAGCAGTTCTTC.

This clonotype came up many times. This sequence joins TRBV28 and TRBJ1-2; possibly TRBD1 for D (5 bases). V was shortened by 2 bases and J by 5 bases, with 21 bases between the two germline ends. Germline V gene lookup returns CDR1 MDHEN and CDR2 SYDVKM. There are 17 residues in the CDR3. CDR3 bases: TGTGCCAGCAGTTTAGTCTGGGGCAGCTCCGAGACTTATGGCTACACCTTC. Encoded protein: CASSLVWGSSETYGYTF.

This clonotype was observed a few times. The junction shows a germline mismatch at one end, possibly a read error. CDR3 in amino acids: CASPSTGGLNTEALF. As DNA, the CDR3 is TGTGCCAGCCCGTCGACCGGGGGCTTGAACACTGAAGCTTTATTT. The chain links TRBV2 to TRBJ1-1, with D perhaps TRBD1 (6 bases). CDR3 length equals 15 residues. The germline V gene encodes CDR1 SNHLY and CDR2 FYNNEI. The whole variable domain, remainder taken from reference TRBV2 and TRBJ1-1, is EPEVTQTPSHQVTQMGQEVILRCVPISNHLYFYWYRQILGQKVEFLVSFYNNEISEKSEIFDDQFSVERPDGSNFTLKIRSTKLEDSAMYFCASPSTGGLNTEALFGQGTRLTVV.

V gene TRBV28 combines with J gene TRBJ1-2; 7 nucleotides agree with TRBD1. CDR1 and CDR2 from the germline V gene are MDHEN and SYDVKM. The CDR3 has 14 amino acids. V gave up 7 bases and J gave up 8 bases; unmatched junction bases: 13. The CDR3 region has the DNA TGTGCCAGCACCTGGATGGCAGGGGGAAGAGGCTACACCTTC. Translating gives CASTWMAGGRGYTF.

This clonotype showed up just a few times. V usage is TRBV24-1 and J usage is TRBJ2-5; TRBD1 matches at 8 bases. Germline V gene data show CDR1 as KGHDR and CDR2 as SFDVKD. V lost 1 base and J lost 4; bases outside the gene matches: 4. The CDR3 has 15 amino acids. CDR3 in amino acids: CATSDFRTGLETQYF. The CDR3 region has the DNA TGTGCCACCAGTGATTTTAGGACAGGGCTAGAGACCCAGTACTTC.

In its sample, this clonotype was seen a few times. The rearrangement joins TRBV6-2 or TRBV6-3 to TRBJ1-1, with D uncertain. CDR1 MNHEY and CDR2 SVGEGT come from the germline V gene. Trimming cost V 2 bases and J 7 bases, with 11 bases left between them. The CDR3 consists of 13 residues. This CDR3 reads CASSYDGLSEAFF. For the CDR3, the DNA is TGTGCCAGCAGTTACGATGGTCTCAGTGAAGCTTTCTTT.

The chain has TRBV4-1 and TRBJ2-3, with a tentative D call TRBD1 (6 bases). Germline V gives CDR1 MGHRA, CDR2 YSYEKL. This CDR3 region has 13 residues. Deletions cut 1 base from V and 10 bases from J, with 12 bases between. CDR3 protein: CASSQVTAGAQYF. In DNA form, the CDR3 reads TGCGCCAGCAGCCAAGTGACGGCAGGGGCGCAGTATTTT.

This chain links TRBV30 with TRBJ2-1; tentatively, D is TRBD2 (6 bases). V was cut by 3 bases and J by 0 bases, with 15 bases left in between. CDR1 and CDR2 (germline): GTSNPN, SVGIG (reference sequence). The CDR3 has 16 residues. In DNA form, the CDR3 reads TGTGCCTGGAGGATACCTCGGGGGATCTCCTACAATGAGCAGTTCTTC. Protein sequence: CAWRIPRGISYNEQFF.

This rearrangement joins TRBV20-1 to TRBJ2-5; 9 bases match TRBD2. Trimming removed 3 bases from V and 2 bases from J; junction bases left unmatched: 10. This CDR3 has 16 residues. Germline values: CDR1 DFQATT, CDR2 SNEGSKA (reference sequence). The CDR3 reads CSASRRGGRWQETQYF. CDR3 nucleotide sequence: TGCAGTGCTAGTCGGCGGGGGGGCCGGTGGCAAGAGACCCAGTACTTC.

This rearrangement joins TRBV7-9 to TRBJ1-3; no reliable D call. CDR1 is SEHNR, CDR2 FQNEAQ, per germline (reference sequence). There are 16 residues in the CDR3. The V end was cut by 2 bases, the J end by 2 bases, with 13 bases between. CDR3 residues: CASSLPKRSTGNTIYF. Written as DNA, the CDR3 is TGTGCCAGCAGCTTACCTAAGCGGTCAACTGGAAACACCATATATTTT.

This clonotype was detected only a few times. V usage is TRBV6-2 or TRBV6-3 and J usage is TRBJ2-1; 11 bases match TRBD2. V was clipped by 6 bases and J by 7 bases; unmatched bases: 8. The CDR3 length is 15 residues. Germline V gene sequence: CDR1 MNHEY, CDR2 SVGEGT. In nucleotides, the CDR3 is TGTGCCAGCAGATTTGGACTAGCGGGCTTGAATGAGCAGTTCTTC. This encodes CASRFGLAGLNEQFF.

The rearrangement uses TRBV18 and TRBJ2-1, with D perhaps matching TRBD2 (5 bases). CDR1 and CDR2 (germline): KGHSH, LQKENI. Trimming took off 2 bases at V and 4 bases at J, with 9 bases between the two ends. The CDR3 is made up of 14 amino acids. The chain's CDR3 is CASSPFGGYNEQFF. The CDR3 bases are TGTGCCAGCTCACCATTTGGAGGTTACAATGAGCAGTTCTTC.

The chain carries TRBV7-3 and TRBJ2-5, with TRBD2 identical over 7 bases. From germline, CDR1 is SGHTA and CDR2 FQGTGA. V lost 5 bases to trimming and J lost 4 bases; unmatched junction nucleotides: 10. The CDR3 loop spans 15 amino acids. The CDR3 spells CASSPRASGTETQYF. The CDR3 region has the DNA TGTGCCAGCAGCCCCCGTGCCAGCGGGACAGAGACCCAGTACTTC.

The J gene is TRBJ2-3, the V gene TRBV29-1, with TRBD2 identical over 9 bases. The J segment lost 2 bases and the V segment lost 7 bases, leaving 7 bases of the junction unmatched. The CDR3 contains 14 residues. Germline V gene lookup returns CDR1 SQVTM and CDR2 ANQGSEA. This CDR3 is CSAGVAGVTDTQYF. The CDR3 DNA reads TGCAGCGCCGGGGTAGCGGGGGTCACAGATACGCAGTATTTT.

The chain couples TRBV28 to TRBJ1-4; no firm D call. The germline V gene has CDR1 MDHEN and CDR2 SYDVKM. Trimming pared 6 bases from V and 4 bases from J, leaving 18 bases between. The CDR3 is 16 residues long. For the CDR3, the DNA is TGTGCCAGCAGCTTCCTCGCCGGGAGTGTTAATGAAAAACTGTTTTTT. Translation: CASSFLAGSVNEKLFF.

The DNA for the CDR3 is TGCAGTGCTAGAGTCCCTGGATTACAGGGGGCGAACACTGAAGCTTTCTTT. It encodes CSARVPGLQGANTEAFF. The chain is built from TRBV20-1 and TRBJ1-1, with 9 bases matching TRBD1. This CDR3 comprises 17 residues. J gave up 1 base and V 1 base, and 10 bases lay outside the gene matches. Germline V lookup: CDR1 DFQATT, CDR2 SNEGSKA (reference sequence).

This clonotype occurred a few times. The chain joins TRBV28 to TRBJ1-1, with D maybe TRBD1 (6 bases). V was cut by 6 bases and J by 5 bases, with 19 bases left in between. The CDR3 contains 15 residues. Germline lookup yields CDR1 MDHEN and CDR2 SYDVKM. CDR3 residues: CASSQETGWSTEAFF. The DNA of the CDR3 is TGTGCCAGCAGCCAAGAAACAGGGTGGTCGACTGAAGCTTTCTTT.